The 23 T cell receptor beta chains in this list originate from one sample, sequenced in a study of Ad26.COV2.S vaccination and SARS-CoV-2 variants. Treatment here: around 19 received Ad26.COV2.S at low or high dose, single or two shots; several received placebo; per-sample allocation not given. Vaccine and placebo recipients were sampled on day 63 after the first injection. TCRdb's table, derived via immunoSEQ multiplex PCR, lists solely in-frame clones and lacks some. The sample yields around 450,000 clones, 75% to 90% seen once. This specimen consisted of peripheral blood, obtained in a trial of Ad26.COV2.S vaccine versus placebo. The receptor source for this set is a person between 18 and 59 years old who received the Ad26.COV2.S COVID-19 vaccine or a placebo.

The chain recombines TRBV5-6 with TRBJ2-1; 7 bases match TRBD2. CDR1 is SGHDT, CDR2 YYEEEE, per germline. The CDR3 contains 17 residues. V dropped 1 base and J dropped 0; count of bases not matched to a gene: 7. CDR3 region: CASSLSRLADSYNEQFF. The CDR3 DNA is TGTGCCAGCAGCTTGTCCAGGCTAGCGGACTCCTACAATGAGCAGTTCTTC.

This clone was seen only a few times. The V and J genes are TRBV5-1 and TRBJ1-2; D is perhaps TRBD1 (6 bases). CDR1 is SGHRS, CDR2 YFSETQ, per germline. The CDR3 sequence is 15 residues long. V gave up 5 bases and J gave up 2 bases, with 16 bases separating them. DNA for the CDR3: TGCGCCAGCAGAGACACAGGGCCGAGGAACTATGGCTACACCTTC. Protein: CASRDTGPRNYGYTF. The whole variable domain, filled in from reference TRBV5-1 and TRBJ1-2, reads KAGVTQTPRYLIKTRGQQVTLSCSPISGHRSVSWYQQTPGQGLQFLFEYFSETQRNKGNFPGRFSGRQFSNSRSEMNVSTLELGDSALYLCASRDTGPRNYGYTFGSGTRLTVV.

V and J are TRBV7-9 and TRBJ2-1; D is ambiguous. This CDR3 comprises 12 residues. Germline-derived CDR1 and CDR2 are SEHNR and FQNEAQ (reference sequence). Between the trimmed V and J ends, which lost 3 bases and 9 bases, there was a span of 9 bases. The CDR3 DNA sequence: TGTGCCAGCAGCTTCGCGGACGGTGAGCAGTTCTTC. It encodes CASSFADGEQFF.

The chain carries TRBV4-3 and TRBJ1-1, with 7 nucleotides matching TRBD1. The CDR3 contains 12 residues. The J segment lost 7 bases and the V segment lost 3 bases, leaving 2 bases of the junction unmatched. Germline V gene data show CDR1 as LGHNA and CDR2 as YSLEER. Here the CDR3 DNA reads TGCGCCAGCAGCCACCGGGACAGTGAAGCTTTCTTT. Amino acids: CASSHRDSEAFF.

This clone was seen more than once but under ten times. The rearrangement links TRBV2 to TRBJ1-2; 7 bases agree with TRBD1. The CDR3 contains 14 residues. Germline CDR1 and CDR2: SNHLY and FYNNEI. After removal of 10 bases from V and 4 bases from J, the junction contained 12 bases not matched to a gene. In DNA form, the CDR3 reads TGTGCCACCACAGGGGTGCTCTGGAGCTATGGCTACACCTTC. This gives the protein CATTGVLWSYGYTF.

The chain has TRBV2 and TRBJ2-1; 7 positions agree with TRBD2. Germline V CDR1 and CDR2: SNHLY, FYNNEI. V trimming: 3 bases; J trimming: 4 bases; junction bases outside the gene matches: 6. The CDR3 contains 15 residues. CDR3 sequence (DNA): TGTGCCAGCAGTGATGAGGGAGGGGAGTACAATGAGCAGTTCTTC. Translation: CASSDEGGEYNEQFF.

The chain is built from TRBV28 and TRBJ1-5, with D possibly being TRBD1 (6 bases). The CDR3 has 14 amino acids. V dropped 5 bases and J dropped 7 bases, with 15 bases sitting between them. In germline, CDR1 is MDHEN, CDR2 SYDVKM. The CDR3 bases are TGTGCCAGCAGTCTGACACAGGGTCGGCAGCCCCAGCATTTT. This codes for CASSLTQGRQPQHF.

This rearrangement joins TRBV28 to TRBJ2-3, with 12 bases matching TRBD2. CDR1 is MDHEN and CDR2 is SYDVKM in the germline V gene. This CDR3 has 20 residues. The V segment lost 6 bases and the J segment 5 bases; nucleotides outside the gene matches: 21. The CDR3 nucleotides read TGTGCCAGCAGCCCTGAGAGAGCTTGGACTAGCGGGGCTACACTAGATACGCAGTATTTT. Translated: CASSPERAWTSGATLDTQYF.

V gene TRBV6-2 or TRBV6-3 combines with J gene TRBJ1-1, with D unresolved. V was trimmed by 1 base and J by 6 bases, leaving 6 bases between them. Germline CDR1 MNHEY, CDR2 SVGEGT. The CDR3 has 12 amino acids. The CDR3 here is CASSYWSSEAFF. CDR3 DNA: TGTGCCAGCAGTTACTGGTCATCTGAAGCTTTCTTT.

The chain couples TRBV9 to TRBJ1-4, with TRBD1 as a possible D gene (6 bases). Per the germline V gene, CDR1 is SGDLS and CDR2 is YYNGEE. The CDR3 consists of 14 residues. Trimming took 5 bases from V and 7 from J, leaving 15 bases between them. CDR3 bases: TGTGCCAGCAGGGGGGGCATGAGTAGTGAAAAACTGTTTTTT. Translated, it gives CASRGGMSSEKLFF.

The chain has TRBV11-2 and TRBJ2-7, with D possibly being TRBD2 (5 bases). The CDR3 is made up of 15 amino acids. CDR1 is SGHAT and CDR2 is FQNNGV in the germline V gene. V shed 3 bases and J shed 6 bases, with 18 bases lying between them. CDR3: CASSLDFSARREQYV. The CDR3 coding sequence is TGTGCCAGCAGCTTGGACTTTTCAGCGCGGCGCGAGCAGTACGTC.

This chain connects TRBV2 to TRBJ1-5; the match to TRBD1 covers 7 bases. The CDR3 runs to 16 residues. V was clipped by 6 bases and J by 2 bases; unmatched bases: 10. CDR1 and CDR2 (germline): SNHLY, FYNNEI. As DNA, the CDR3 is TGTGCCAGCAGCGGCGACCGGGACAGCCGCAATCAGCCCCAGCATTTT. Its protein product is CASSGDRDSRNQPQHF.

This rearrangement joins TRBV19 to TRBJ1-5; D uncertain. CDR1 is LNHDA and CDR2 is SQIVND in the germline V gene (reference sequence). Trimming shortened V by 9 bases and J by 2 bases, and 20 bases separated the two germline ends. The CDR3 is made up of 16 amino acids. CDR3 DNA: TGTGCCAGCTCGAAAGAGGGAGGATTAGGCAATCAGCCCCAGCATTTT. Protein: CASSKEGGLGNQPQHF.

This clone was found once. The chain joins TRBV6-5 to TRBJ1-2; D uncertain. In germline, CDR1 is MNHEY, CDR2 SVGAGI. This CDR3 spans 15 amino acids. V was trimmed by 5 bases and J by 4 bases, leaving 17 bases between them. The CDR3 loop reads CASSNRRPDFYGYTF. The CDR3 DNA sequence: TGTGCCAGCAGTAACCGGCGACCCGATTTCTATGGCTACACCTTC.

V and J are TRBV14 and TRBJ2-2; D is possibly TRBD1 or TRBD2 (5 bases each). Germline values: CDR1 SGHDN, CDR2 FVKESK. The CDR3 runs 17 residues. With 1 base removed from V and 3 bases from J, the gap between germline ends came to 15 bases. CDR3 sequence reads: CASSQGGQGVDTGELFF. Written as DNA, the CDR3 is TGTGCCAGCAGCCAAGGCGGGCAGGGAGTGGACACCGGGGAGCTGTTTTTT.

The chain employs TRBV9 and TRBJ2-3, with 10 bases matching TRBD1. Looked up from germline, CDR1 is SGDLS and CDR2 is YYNGEE. This CDR3 region has 18 residues. The ends lost 0 bases at V and 4 bases at J; junction bases unmatched: 11. This chain's CDR3 is CASSVVGGGTGVADTQYF. The CDR3 nucleotides are TGTGCCAGCAGCGTAGTAGGAGGGGGGACAGGGGTAGCAGATACGCAGTATTTT.

CDR3 nucleotide sequence: TGTGCCTGGTCCGGACAGGGGGGTGCGACGCAGTATTTT. It specifies CAWSGQGGATQYF. V gene TRBV30 combines with J gene TRBJ2-3; 10 bases are a match to TRBD1. There are 13 residues in the CDR3. Losses at the gene ends were 5 bases for V and 9 bases for J; bases not matched to a gene: 8. Germline CDR1 reads GTSNPN; CDR2 reads SVGIG (reference sequence).

The chain recombines TRBV6-2 or TRBV6-3 with TRBJ1-6; the D gene is possibly TRBD1 (5 bases). The V end was cut by 2 bases, the J end by 9 bases, with 17 bases between. CDR1 MNHEY and CDR2 SVGEGT come from the germline V gene. The CDR3 totals 16 residues. CDR3 loop: CASSYGAGRRSSPLHF. The CDR3 region has the DNA TGTGCCAGCAGTTACGGGGCAGGACGGCGTAGTTCACCCCTCCACTTT.

The CDR3 region has the DNA TGTGCCAGCTCACCAGCCGGGGGCTACGAGCAGTACGTC. Amino acid sequence: CASSPAGGYEQYV. This sequence joins TRBV18 and TRBJ2-7, with D perhaps TRBD2 (6 bases). There are 13 residues in the CDR3. Between the trimmed V and J ends, which lost 2 bases and 3 bases, there was a span of 8 bases. Germline V gene lookup returns CDR1 KGHSH and CDR2 LQKENI.

The CDR3 loop is CASSTRPKNSPLHF. Written as DNA, the CDR3 is TGTGCCAGCAGTACACGACCCAAAAATTCACCCCTCCACTTT. The rearrangement links TRBV27 to TRBJ1-6; no clear D. V lost 5 bases to trimming and J lost 7 bases, with 12 bases between them. Germline lookup yields CDR1 MNHEY and CDR2 SMNVEV (reference sequence). The CDR3 is 14 amino acids.

The V call is TRBV10-3, the J call TRBJ2-5; D tentatively reads TRBD1 or TRBD2 (5 bases each). The CDR3 covers 15 residues. V lost 3 bases, J lost 4 bases, and 15 bases lay in between. Germline V gene sequence: CDR1 ENHRY, CDR2 SYGVKD. The CDR3 sequence is CAISDTGLLIETQYF. Here the CDR3 DNA reads TGTGCCATCAGTGATACGGGGCTGCTGATAGAGACCCAGTACTTC.

This chain joins TRBV4-3 and TRBJ1-5; no reliable D call. The germline V gene has CDR1 LGHNA and CDR2 YSLEER. The CDR3 has 14 amino acids. V shed 3 bases and J shed 5 bases, with 11 bases lying between them. The CDR3: CASSQEGGDQPQHF. The DNA for the CDR3 is TGCGCCAGCAGCCAGGAAGGCGGGGATCAGCCCCAGCATTTT.

The gene calls are TRBV11-1 and TRBJ2-7; perhaps TRBD2 as D (5 bases). Trimming removed 5 bases from V and 2 bases from J, with 10 bases in between. The CDR3 covers 13 residues. Germline CDR1 SGHAT, CDR2 FQDESV (reference sequence). The CDR3 bases are TGTGCCAGCAGCGTGGGGAGCGCCTACGAGCAGTACGTC. Residues: CASSVGSAYEQYV.